Listed here is a single T cell receptor (beta chain). Repertoires were generated with immunoSEQ multiplex PCR, while TCRdb's copy carries only in-frame clones and drops some. The sample has just over 30,000 clones; roughly nine tenths are singletons. This sample was included in a study of blood T cell repertoires in COVID-19. Trimming removed 0 bases at V and 6 bases at J, with 15 bases between. Germline assignment: CDR1 MGHRA and CDR2 YSYEKL. The CDR3 loop spans 15 amino acids. The chain employs TRBV4-1 and TRBJ2-7, with D hard to call. The sequence was collected from a woman in her thirties or forties with active or convalescent COVID-19. Sequencing used peripheral blood. CDR3 region: CASSQDKQVEAEQYF. CDR3 nucleotide sequence: TGCGCCAGCAGCCAAGATAAGCAGGTCGAAGCCGAGCAGTACTTC.